This TCR beta chain originates from a study of regulatory T cells in long-lasting Graves disease. Notes on the study in general: Favored gene segments in persistent disease were TRBV28, TRBJ1-2 and TRBJ2-5. Accuracy might have suffered from few samples.

HTBI primers from iRepertoire and Arm-PCR of CDR3 regions yielded the TCR beta libraries. In the authors' methods: Looking across samples, the authors found some 67 TRBV and 12 to 15 TRBJ segments. TCRdb reanalysed the multiplex PCR reads using MiXCR and keeps one entry per CDR3 protein. TCRdb, not the original authors, processed these V and J calls. The table has about 500,000 distinct CDR3 sequences, around 12% seen once. Many counts were recorded for this clonotype. What it binds is not known. V trimming: 4 bases; J trimming: 2 bases; junction bases outside the gene matches: 6. Germline CDR1 is MDHEN and CDR2 is SYDVKM. The CDR3 is 16 amino acids. Time point described: newly diagnosed GD, antithyroid drugs for less than 3 months. From RNA extracted from PBMCs, the TCR library was made. Peripheral blood, approximately 9 milliliters per patient, was collected in EDTA tubes. In addition, the sample was reused for a study of T cells in Graves' hyperthyroidism and ophthalmopathy.

The TCR sequence derives from a woman in her 30s with Graves disease. The starting material was peripheral blood mononuclear cells (PBMCs), obtained at new diagnosis, from a patient treated with antithyroid drugs. The genes are TRBV28 and TRBJ2-3; 10 bases match TRBD1. For the CDR3, the DNA is TGTGCCAGCAGTTCCGACAGGGGGCTTTCCACAGATACGCAGTATTTT. This translates into CASSSDRGLSTDTQYF.